The 28 T cell receptor beta chains given below trace back to one sample, sequenced in a study of PD-1 blockade in classical Hodgkin lymphoma. TCRdb's table, derived via immunoSEQ multiplex PCR, lists solely in-frame clones and lacks some. The sample records roughly 48,000 clones, 86% being singletons. Sample time point: cycle 4 day 1 (C4D1), after around six weeks of nivolumab. In every patient, relapse followed autologous stem cell transplantation, while exposure to brentuximab vedotin differed. The sequencing here drew on peripheral blood mononuclear cells (PBMCs), taken before the fourth cycle of nivolumab. Every receptor here comes from a human donor with classical Hodgkin lymphoma.

This clone appeared once. This chain uses TRBV28 with TRBJ1-2, with TRBD1 matching 7 bases. CDR1 and CDR2 (germline): MDHEN, SYDVKM. The trim removed 4 bases at V and 5 bases at J, leaving 7 bases unmatched. CDR3 length: 14 residues. CDR3 sequence (DNA): TGTGCCAGCAGTTCCCCGGACAGGATTTATGGCTACACCTTC. Residues: CASSSPDRIYGYTF.

The chain joins TRBV14 to TRBJ2-7; D perhaps matches TRBD1 (6 bases). Per germline, CDR1 SGHDN and CDR2 FVKESK. This CDR3 spans 16 amino acids. The ends were cut back, 2 bases at V and 2 bases at J, with 16 bases in the middle. The CDR3 loop is CASSQMGHGATYEQYF. The CDR3 region has the DNA TGTGCCAGCAGCCAAATGGGACACGGGGCCACCTACGAGCAGTACTTC. Together with reference TRBV14 and TRBJ2-7, the CDR3 gives the full variable domain: EAGVTQFPSHSVIEKGQTVTLRCDPISGHDNLYWYRRVMGKEIKFLLHFVKESKQDESGMPNNRFLAERTGGTYSTLKVQPAELEDSGVYFCASSQMGHGATYEQYFGPGTRLTVT.

V gene TRBV7-2 combines with J gene TRBJ2-1; 8 bases align to TRBD1. CDR3 size: 16 residues. Germline loops: CDR1 SGHTA, CDR2 FQGNSA. The junction had 7 bases not matched to a gene; V was cut back by 6 bases and J by 0 bases. CDR3 sequence: CASRDAGTGSYNEQFF. The CDR3 nucleotides are TGTGCCAGCAGAGACGCCGGGACAGGCTCCTACAATGAGCAGTTCTTC.

The rearrangement joins TRBV5-1 to TRBJ2-3; D might be TRBD2 (5 bases). V lost 3 bases, J lost 4 bases, and 12 bases lay in between. The germline gives CDR1 SGHRS, CDR2 YFSETQ. The CDR3 is made up of 14 amino acids. CDR3 sequence reads: CASSWVGGADTQYF. In DNA form, the CDR3 reads TGCGCCAGCAGCTGGGTAGGAGGCGCAGATACGCAGTATTTT.

The chain's CDR3 is CASTLYGRTGTEAFF. CDR3 DNA: TGCGCCAGCACCCTATACGGCCGGACAGGCACTGAAGCTTTCTTT. The chain joins TRBV5-1 to TRBJ1-1; 7 nucleotides match TRBD1. Germline loops: CDR1 SGHRS, CDR2 YFSETQ. CDR3 length: 15 amino acids. The J segment lost 4 bases and the V segment lost 6 bases, leaving 12 bases of the junction unmatched.

The CDR3 is CASSSTVGLSSSYNEQFF. As DNA, the CDR3 is TGTGCCAGCAGCTCTACAGTAGGACTGTCCAGCTCCTACAATGAGCAGTTCTTC. The chain combines TRBV7-8 with TRBJ2-1; tentative D call: TRBD2 (5 bases). The CDR3 is made up of 18 amino acids. CDR1 and CDR2 from the germline V gene are SGHVS and FQNEAQ. V lost 4 bases, J lost 0 bases, and 19 bases lay in between. Together with reference TRBV7-8 and TRBJ2-1, the CDR3 gives the full variable domain: GAGVSQSPRYKVAKRGQDVALRCDPISGHVSLFWYQQALGQGPEFLTYFQNEAQLDKSGLPSDRFFAERPEGSVSTLKIQRTQQEDSAVYLCASSSTVGLSSSYNEQFFGPGTRLTVL.

The chain has TRBV27 and TRBJ2-1, with 10 bases aligning to TRBD2. J lost 3 bases, V lost 6 bases, and 5 bases had no gene match. There are 15 residues in the CDR3. In germline, CDR1 is MNHEY, CDR2 SMNVEV (reference sequence). The CDR3: CASRQREGRYNEQFF. As DNA, the CDR3 is TGTGCCAGCAGGCAGCGGGAGGGCCGCTACAATGAGCAGTTCTTC.

The CDR3, as DNA: TGTGCCAGCTCACCACCGACAGCCCTAGCGGCAAGCACAGATACGCAGTATTTT. Protein sequence: CASSPPTALAASTDTQYF. This chain links TRBV18 with TRBJ2-3; 7 nucleotides line up with TRBD2. V was clipped by 0 bases and J by 0 bases; unmatched bases: 9. There are 18 residues in the CDR3. The germline V gene encodes CDR1 KGHSH and CDR2 LQKENI.

This chain joins TRBV28 and TRBJ1-5; unclear D gene. V lost 6 bases and J 4 bases, leaving 13 bases between the germline ends. Germline CDR1 MDHEN, CDR2 SYDVKM. CDR3 size: 14 residues. The CDR3 DNA is TGTGCCAGCAGCCTTGTGCTTGAGAATCAGCCCCAGCATTTT. Its translation is CASSLVLENQPQHF.

The chain is built from TRBV6-5 and TRBJ1-2, with D perhaps matching TRBD1 (6 bases). Germline V lookup: CDR1 MNHEY, CDR2 SVGAGI. V was clipped by 2 bases and J by 1 base, with 11 bases between them. This CDR3 is 15 amino acids long. The CDR3 protein is CASSYIDRINYGYTF. For the CDR3, the DNA is TGTGCCAGCAGTTACATAGACAGGATTAACTATGGCTACACCTTC.

The J gene is TRBJ2-7, the V gene TRBV7-9; 7 bases map to TRBD1. With V trimmed by 3 bases and J by 2 bases, 7 bases remained unmatched. The CDR3 is 15 residues long. The germline V gene encodes CDR1 SEHNR and CDR2 FQNEAQ (reference sequence). The CDR3 sequence is CASSLTGKGAYEQYF. Here the CDR3 DNA reads TGTGCCAGCAGCTTGACAGGGAAGGGAGCCTACGAGCAGTACTTC.

The gene calls are TRBV7-3 and TRBJ2-1, with 8 bases matching TRBD1. Germline V gene lookup returns CDR1 SGHTA and CDR2 FQGTGA. J gave up 0 bases and V 2 bases, and 9 bases lay outside the gene matches. This CDR3 is 18 amino acids long. The chain's CDR3 is CASSLAGGYQSSYNEQFF. CDR3 nucleotides: TGTGCCAGCAGCTTAGCAGGGGGCTATCAATCCTCCTACAATGAGCAGTTCTTC.

The V and J genes are TRBV5-1 and TRBJ2-5; the match to TRBD1 covers 8 bases. The CDR3 loop spans 17 amino acids. After removal of 1 base from V and 2 bases from J, the junction contained 10 bases not matched to a gene. CDR1 SGHRS and CDR2 YFSETQ come from the germline V gene. Here the CDR3 DNA reads TGCGCCAGCAGCTTGCGCAGCAGACAGGGGTGGCAAGAGACCCAGTACTTC. Its translation: CASSLRSRQGWQETQYF.

The V call is TRBV6-6, the J call TRBJ1-4; 8 nucleotides match TRBD1. Germline CDR1 is MNHNY and CDR2 is SVGAGI (reference sequence). V was pared by 5 bases and J by 7 bases, with 9 bases of the junction left unmatched. CDR3 length equals 15 residues. The CDR3 nucleotides are TGTGCCAGCAGTGCTCTGACAGGGGCGGCTGAAAAACTGTTTTTT. It encodes CASSALTGAAEKLFF.

The rearrangement links TRBV19 to TRBJ2-4; weak D call: TRBD2 (7 bases). This CDR3 region has 12 residues. The germline CDR1 and CDR2 sequences are LNHDA and SQIVND (reference sequence). V lost 9 bases and J 9 bases, leaving 15 bases between the germline ends. The CDR3 loop reads CASGGQRTIQYF. In nucleotides, the CDR3 is TGTGCCAGCGGGGGGCAGCGAACCATTCAGTACTTC.

The chain carries TRBV6-1 and TRBJ1-2; no firm D call. CDR1 MNHNS and CDR2 SASEGT come from the germline V gene. This CDR3 region has 14 residues. The V end was cut by 7 bases, the J end by 1 base, with 13 bases between. Here the CDR3 DNA reads TGTGCCAGCACCGGTGGACCGGTTAACTATGGCTACACCTTC. This gives the protein CASTGGPVNYGYTF.

This clone turned up a few times. The chain has TRBV10-3 and TRBJ2-2, with 9 positions matching TRBD1. The germline V gene has CDR1 ENHRY and CDR2 SYGVKD. This CDR3 comprises 15 residues. V lost 6 bases, J lost 5 bases, and 7 bases stayed unmatched. The CDR3 reads CAIRPGQGWTGELFF. The CDR3 DNA is TGTGCCATCAGGCCGGGACAGGGATGGACCGGGGAGCTGTTTTTT.

This clone was observed a few times. This CDR3 is CASSWTGTSYEQYF. The CDR3 coding sequence is TGTGCCAGCAGCTGGACAGGGACATCCTACGAGCAGTACTTC. The chain has TRBV6-5 and TRBJ2-7, with 8 bases aligning to TRBD1. Germline V gene data show CDR1 as MNHEY and CDR2 as SVGAGI. V was clipped by 6 bases and J by 1 base; unmatched bases: 5. The CDR3 runs 14 residues.

The CDR3 reads CASSSDRAGVQNTEAFF. CDR3 nucleotide sequence: TGTGCCAGCAGTTCCGACAGAGCCGGGGTCCAGAACACTGAAGCTTTCTTT. This chain connects TRBV28 to TRBJ1-1; D is perhaps TRBD1 (5 bases). The germline V and J ends were trimmed by 4 bases and 1 base, with 19 bases remaining between them. The CDR3 is 17 residues long. CDR1 and CDR2 (germline): MDHEN, SYDVKM.

This clone has just one count. The V and J genes are TRBV5-1 and TRBJ1-3, with a weak D call TRBD1 (6 bases). Germline V gene sequence: CDR1 SGHRS, CDR2 YFSETQ. CDR3 length: 15 amino acids. The V end lost 6 bases, the J end lost 0 bases, and 13 bases lay between the germline ends. Here the CDR3 reads CASKTGASSGNTIYF. The DNA for the CDR3 is TGCGCCAGCAAAACGGGGGCCTCCTCTGGAAACACCATATATTTT.

V gene TRBV27 combines with J gene TRBJ2-3; 11 bases are shared with TRBD2. CDR1 is MNHEY and CDR2 is SMNVEV in the germline V gene (reference sequence). The CDR3 sequence is 15 residues long. The trim removed 5 bases at V and 5 bases at J, leaving 6 bases unmatched. The CDR3 loop is CASSPSGTSGDTQYF. CDR3 sequence (DNA): TGTGCCAGCAGTCCGTCCGGGACTAGCGGAGATACGCAGTATTTT.

The chain combines TRBV27 with TRBJ2-1, with D unresolved. Germline V gene data show CDR1 as MNHEY and CDR2 as SMNVEV (reference sequence). The CDR3 loop spans 13 amino acids. The V end lost 2 bases, the J end lost 0 bases, and 2 bases lay between the germline ends. Here the CDR3 reads CASSLDSYNEQFF. In nucleotides, the CDR3 is TGTGCCAGCAGTTTAGACTCCTACAATGAGCAGTTCTTC.

The chain carries TRBV9 and TRBJ2-1; no clear D. The germline V gene encodes CDR1 SGDLS and CDR2 YYNGEE. Trimming stripped 1 base from V and 0 bases from J, with 11 bases between. This CDR3 spans 16 amino acids. CDR3 DNA: TGTGCCAGCAGCGTAAGTGGGCGGAGCTCCTACAATGAGCAGTTCTTC. Translated: CASSVSGRSSYNEQFF.

The chain recombines TRBV7-9 with TRBJ2-7; 8 bases match TRBD1. With 4 bases clipped from V and 2 bases from J, the junction kept 4 bases outside the gene matches. Germline CDR1 reads SEHNR; CDR2 reads FQNEAQ (reference sequence). The CDR3 consists of 14 residues. This CDR3 is CASSSTGAPYEQYF. For the CDR3, the DNA is TGTGCCAGCAGCTCGACAGGGGCCCCCTACGAGCAGTACTTC.

The chain couples TRBV6-6 to TRBJ2-7; D unclear. Between the trimmed V and J ends, which lost 4 bases and 2 bases, there was a span of 9 bases. This CDR3 region has 13 residues. Germline V gene lookup returns CDR1 MNHNY and CDR2 SVGAGI (reference sequence). In nucleotides, the CDR3 is TGTGCCAGCAGTTCCGGTTCACCCTACGAGCAGTACTTC. Encoded protein: CASSSGSPYEQYF.

The chain couples TRBV5-1 to TRBJ1-2, with D hard to call. This CDR3 comprises 13 residues. The V and J ends lost 0 bases and 6 bases respectively, with 9 bases between them. The germline V gene encodes CDR1 SGHRS and CDR2 YFSETQ. CDR3 region: CASSLVVRDGYTF. The CDR3 nucleotides read TGCGCCAGCAGCTTGGTCGTACGGGATGGCTACACCTTC.

This chain links TRBV7-9 with TRBJ2-1; TRBD2 is a possible D gene (6 bases). Germline CDR1 and CDR2: SEHNR and FQNEAQ (reference sequence). The CDR3 covers 14 residues. Trimming pared 1 base from V and 5 bases from J, leaving 9 bases between. The CDR3 reads CASSLVGEDNEQFF. The CDR3, as DNA: TGTGCCAGCAGCTTAGTGGGGGAGGACAATGAGCAGTTCTTC.

V is TRBV9 and J is TRBJ1-2; 7 nucleotides line up with TRBD1. This CDR3 is 15 amino acids long. Germline trimming cut 5 bases from V and 3 bases from J; bases unmatched to any gene: 10. Germline assignment: CDR1 SGDLS and CDR2 YYNGEE. Here the CDR3 DNA reads TGTGCCAGCAGAGCCGACAGGGACATGGACTATGGCTACACCTTC. Protein sequence: CASRADRDMDYGYTF.